This T cell receptor (beta chain) was found in a study of monozygotic twins with cystic fibrosis. Profiling relied on immunoSEQ multiplex PCR, and the TCRdb table lists in-frame clones only, not all of them. The sample records 30,000 to 45,000 clones, about 87% being singletons. The trim removed 5 bases at V and 0 bases at J, leaving 17 bases unmatched. CDR1 and CDR2 from the germline V gene are ENHRY and SYGVKD. The CDR3 consists of 21 residues. The sample comprised blood. The clonotype was recovered from a girl aged 2 to 10 with cystic fibrosis. V usage is TRBV10-3 and J usage is TRBJ1-6, with 9 nucleotides matching TRBD1. Written as DNA, the CDR3 is TGTGCCATCAGTTCACCGTCCCGGGACAGGGATTCCCACTCCTATAATTCACCCCTCCACTTT. Translated, it gives CAISSPSRDRDSHSYNSPLHF.